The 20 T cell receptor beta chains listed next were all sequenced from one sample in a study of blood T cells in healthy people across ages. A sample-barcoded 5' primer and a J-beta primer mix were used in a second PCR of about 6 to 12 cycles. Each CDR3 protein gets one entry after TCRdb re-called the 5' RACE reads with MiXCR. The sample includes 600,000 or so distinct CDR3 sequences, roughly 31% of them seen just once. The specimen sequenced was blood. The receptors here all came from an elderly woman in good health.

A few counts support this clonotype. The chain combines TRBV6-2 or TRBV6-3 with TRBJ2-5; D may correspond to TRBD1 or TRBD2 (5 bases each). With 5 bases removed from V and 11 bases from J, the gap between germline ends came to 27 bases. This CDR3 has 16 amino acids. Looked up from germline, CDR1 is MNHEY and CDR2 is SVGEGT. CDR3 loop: CASSGLSGDGYNEQYF. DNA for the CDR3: TGTGCCAGCAGTGGACTTAGTGGGGACGGGTACAATGAGCAGTACTTC.

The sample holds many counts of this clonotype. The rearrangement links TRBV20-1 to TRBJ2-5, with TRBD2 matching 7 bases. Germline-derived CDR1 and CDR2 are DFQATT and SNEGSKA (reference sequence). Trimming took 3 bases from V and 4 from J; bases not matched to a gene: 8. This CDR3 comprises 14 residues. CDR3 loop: CSASSAGVGETQYF. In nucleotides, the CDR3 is TGCAGTGCTAGCTCTGCGGGGGTGGGAGAGACCCAGTACTTC.

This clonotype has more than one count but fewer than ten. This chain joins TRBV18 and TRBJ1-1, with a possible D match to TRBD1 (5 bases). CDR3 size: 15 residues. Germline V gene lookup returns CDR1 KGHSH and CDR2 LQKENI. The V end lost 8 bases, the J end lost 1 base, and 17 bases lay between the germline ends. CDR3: CASTRQTGGNTEAFF. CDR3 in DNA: TGTGCCAGCACACGACAGACCGGCGGGAACACTGAAGCTTTCTTT.

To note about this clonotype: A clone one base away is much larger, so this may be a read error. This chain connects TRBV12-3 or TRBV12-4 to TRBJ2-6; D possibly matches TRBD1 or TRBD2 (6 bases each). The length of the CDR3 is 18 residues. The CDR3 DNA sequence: TGTGCCAGCAGTTATTTAGGGGGGCCGTCCTCTGGGGCCAACGTCCGGACTTTC. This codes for CASSYLGGPSSGANVRTF.

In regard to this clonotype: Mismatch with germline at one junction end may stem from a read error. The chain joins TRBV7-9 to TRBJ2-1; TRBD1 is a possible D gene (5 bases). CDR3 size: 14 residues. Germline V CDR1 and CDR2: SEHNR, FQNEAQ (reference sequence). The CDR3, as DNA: TGTGCCAGCAGCTTACGTAGGGGTGACAATGGGCAGTTCTTC. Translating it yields CASSLRRGDNGQFF.

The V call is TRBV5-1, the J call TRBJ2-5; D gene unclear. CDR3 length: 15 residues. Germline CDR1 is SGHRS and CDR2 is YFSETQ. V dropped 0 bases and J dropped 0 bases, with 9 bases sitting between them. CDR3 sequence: CASSLVRQDQETQYF. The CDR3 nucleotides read TGCGCCAGCAGCTTGGTTAGGCAAGACCAAGAGACCCAGTACTTC.

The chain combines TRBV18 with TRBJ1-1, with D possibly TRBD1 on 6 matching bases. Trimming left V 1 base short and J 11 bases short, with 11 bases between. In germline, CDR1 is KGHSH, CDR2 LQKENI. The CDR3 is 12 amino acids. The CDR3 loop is CASSPRGLDAFF. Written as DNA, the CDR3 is TGTGCCAGCTCACCACGGGGGCTGGATGCTTTCTTT.

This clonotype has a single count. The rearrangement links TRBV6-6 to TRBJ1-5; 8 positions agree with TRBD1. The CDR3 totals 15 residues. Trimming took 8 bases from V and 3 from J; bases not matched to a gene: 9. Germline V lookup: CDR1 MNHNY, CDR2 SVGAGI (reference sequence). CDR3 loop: CASANSRGPNQPQHF. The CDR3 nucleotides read TGTGCCAGCGCAAACTCCAGGGGGCCCAATCAGCCCCAGCATTTT.

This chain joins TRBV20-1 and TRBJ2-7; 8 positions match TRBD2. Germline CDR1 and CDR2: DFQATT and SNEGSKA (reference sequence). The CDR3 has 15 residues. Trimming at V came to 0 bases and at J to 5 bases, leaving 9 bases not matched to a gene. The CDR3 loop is CSARDASGRGDEQYF. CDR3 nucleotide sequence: TGCAGTGCTAGAGATGCGAGCGGGAGAGGGGACGAGCAGTACTTC.

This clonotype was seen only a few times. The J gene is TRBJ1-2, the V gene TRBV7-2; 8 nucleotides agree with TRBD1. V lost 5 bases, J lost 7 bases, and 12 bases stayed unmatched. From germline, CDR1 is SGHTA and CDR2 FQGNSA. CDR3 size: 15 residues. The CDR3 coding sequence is TGTGCCAGCAGCCCGCAAACGGCCGGGACAGGTGGCTACACCTTC. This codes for CASSPQTAGTGGYTF.

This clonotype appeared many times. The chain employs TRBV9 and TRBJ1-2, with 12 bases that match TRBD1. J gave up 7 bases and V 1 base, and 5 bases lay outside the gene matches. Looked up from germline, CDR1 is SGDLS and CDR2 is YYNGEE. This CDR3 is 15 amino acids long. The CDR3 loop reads CASSVRDRGLSGYTF. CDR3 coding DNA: TGTGCCAGCAGCGTACGGGACAGGGGGCTTAGTGGCTACACCTTC.

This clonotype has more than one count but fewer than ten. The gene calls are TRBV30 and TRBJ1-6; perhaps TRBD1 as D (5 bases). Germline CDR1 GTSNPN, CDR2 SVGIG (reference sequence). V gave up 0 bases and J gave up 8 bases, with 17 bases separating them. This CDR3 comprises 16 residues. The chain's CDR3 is CAWSVDWGLTDSPLHF. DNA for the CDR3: TGTGCCTGGAGTGTTGACTGGGGACTTACCGATTCACCCCTCCACTTT.

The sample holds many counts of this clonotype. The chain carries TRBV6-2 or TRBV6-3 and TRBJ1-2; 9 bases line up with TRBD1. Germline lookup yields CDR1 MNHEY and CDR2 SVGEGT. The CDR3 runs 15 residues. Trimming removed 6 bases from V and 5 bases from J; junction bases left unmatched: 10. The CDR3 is CASRNRDRDVYGYTF. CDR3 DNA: TGTGCCAGCAGAAACCGGGACAGGGATGTTTATGGCTACACCTTC.

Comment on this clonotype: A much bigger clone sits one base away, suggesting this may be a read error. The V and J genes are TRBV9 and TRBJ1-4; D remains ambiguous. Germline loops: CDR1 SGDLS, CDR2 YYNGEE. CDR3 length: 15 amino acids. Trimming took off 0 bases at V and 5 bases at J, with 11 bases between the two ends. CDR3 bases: TGTGCCAGCAGCGTAGGAGCAGGTGGGAATGAAAAACTGTTTTTT. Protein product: CASSVGAGGNEKLFF.

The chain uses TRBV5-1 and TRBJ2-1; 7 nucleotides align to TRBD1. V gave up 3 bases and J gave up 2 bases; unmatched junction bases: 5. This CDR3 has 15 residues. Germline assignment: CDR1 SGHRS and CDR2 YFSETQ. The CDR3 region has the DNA TGCGCCAGCAGCTGCGAGGGGGCCCCCTACAATGAGCAGTTCTTC. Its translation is CASSCEGAPYNEQFF.

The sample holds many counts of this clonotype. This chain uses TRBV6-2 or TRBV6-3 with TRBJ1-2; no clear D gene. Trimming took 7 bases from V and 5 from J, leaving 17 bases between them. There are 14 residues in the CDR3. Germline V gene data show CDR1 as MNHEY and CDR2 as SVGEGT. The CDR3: CASTLPGRVYGYTF. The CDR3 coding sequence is TGTGCCAGCACCCTCCCCGGGAGGGTGTATGGCTACACCTTC.

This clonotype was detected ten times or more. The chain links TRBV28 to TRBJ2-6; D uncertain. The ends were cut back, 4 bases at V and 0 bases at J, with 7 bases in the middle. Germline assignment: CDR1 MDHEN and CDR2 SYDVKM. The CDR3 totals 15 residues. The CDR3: CASSYRSSGANVLTF. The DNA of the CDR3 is TGTGCCAGCAGTTACAGAAGCTCTGGGGCCAACGTCCTGACTTTC.

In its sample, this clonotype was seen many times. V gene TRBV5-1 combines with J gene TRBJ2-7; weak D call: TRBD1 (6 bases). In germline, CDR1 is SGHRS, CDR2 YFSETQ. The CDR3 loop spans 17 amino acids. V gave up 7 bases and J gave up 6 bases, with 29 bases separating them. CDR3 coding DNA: TGCGCCAGCCGAGGGTACCCCCCTCTGTACAGGGTAGGCGAGCAGTACTTC. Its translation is CASRGYPPLYRVGEQYF.

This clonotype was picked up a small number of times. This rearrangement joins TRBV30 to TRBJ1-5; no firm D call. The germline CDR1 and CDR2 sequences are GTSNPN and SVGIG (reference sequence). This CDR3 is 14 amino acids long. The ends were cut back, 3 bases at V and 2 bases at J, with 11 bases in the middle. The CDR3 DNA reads TGTGCCTGGAGAAGGGATGGGGGCAATCAGCCCCAGCATTTT. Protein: CAWRRDGGNQPQHF.

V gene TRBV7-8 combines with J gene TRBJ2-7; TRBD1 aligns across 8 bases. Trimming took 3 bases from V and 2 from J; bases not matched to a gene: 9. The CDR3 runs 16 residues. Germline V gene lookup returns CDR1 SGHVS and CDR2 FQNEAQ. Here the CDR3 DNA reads TGTGCCAGCAGCTTCTCCGGACAGGGTCGTCCCTACGAGCAGTACTTC. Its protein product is CASSFSGQGRPYEQYF.